A selection of T cell receptor beta chains follows, all from one sample in a study of T cells in localized non-small cell lung cancer. Generated by immunoSEQ multiplex PCR, the TCRdb table keeps only in-frame clones and is missing some. The sample lists around 25,000 clones, roughly 80% occurring once. The material sequenced was peripheral blood, taken before any cancer treatment. These receptors all come from a woman between 35 and 70 years old with stage I lung adenocarcinoma. CDR3s include the opening cysteine and the closing phenylalanine or tryptophan. A D gene is named only where the DNA matches it firmly. Not all rows give a size; the values are once, few, many and, for expanded clones, a class.

TGTGCCATCAGCCGGACTAGCGGGACGCAAGGGAATGAGCAGTTCTTC | CAISRTSGTQGNEQFF | 16 | TRBJ2-1 | TRBD2 | TRBV10-3 | once
TGTGCCTGGAGTACACGGGACAGGGAAGTTCAGTACTTC | CAWSTRDREVQYF | 13 | TRBJ2-4 | TRBD1 | TRBV30 | NA
TGCAGCGCCCGCCCCTCTACTGGGGCCAACGTCCTGACTTTC | CSARPSTGANVLTF | 14 | TRBJ2-6 | NA | TRBV29-1 | NA
TGCGCCAGCAGCCAAGGTAGGCGAGGCTACGAGCAGTACTTC | CASSQGRRGYEQYF | 14 | TRBJ2-7 | NA | TRBV4-3 | NA
TGCGCCAGCAGCCAAGATAAGGGATACTATGGCTACACCTTC | CASSQDKGYYGYTF | 14 | TRBJ1-2 | NA | TRBV4-3 | NA
TGTGCCAGCAGTTTCGAACGGGACAGGGCTTATTTT | CASSFERDRAYF | 12 | TRBJ2-3 | TRBD1 | TRBV7-8 | NA
TGTGCCAGCAGCTCGGGACTCCGAACGCAGTATTTT | CASSSGLRTQYF | 12 | TRBJ2-3 | NA | TRBV7-9 | NA
TGTGCCAGCAGTCCCGGGACAGGAGGGACTGAAGCTTTCTTT | CASSPGTGGTEAFF | 14 | TRBJ1-1 | TRBD1 | TRBV6-4 | NA
TGTGCCAGCAGCCAAGCTTCGGGAACTTTATCGGGGGGCTACACCTTC | CASSQASGTLSGGYTF | 16 | TRBJ1-2 | NA | TRBV14 | NA
TGTGCCAGCAGCGTCGAGGGTAACTATGGCTACACCTTC | CASSVEGNYGYTF | 13 | TRBJ1-2 | NA | TRBV9 | medium-sized
TGCAGCGTCGCCGCGACAGGGGGCTACACTGAAGCTTTCTTT | CSVAATGGYTEAFF | 14 | TRBJ1-1 | TRBD1 | TRBV29-1 | NA
TGTGCCAGCAGCCCTAGCGGAAACACAGATACGCAGTATTTT | CASSPSGNTDTQYF | 14 | TRBJ2-3 | TRBD2 | TRBV7-9 | NA
TGTGCCAGCAGCGTAGCACCCGCCTACGAGCAGTACTTC | CASSVAPAYEQYF | 13 | TRBJ2-7 | NA | TRBV9 | NA
TGTGCCATCAGTGCTAGGGGGGCGCCCACCGGGGAGCTGTTTTTT | CAISARGAPTGELFF | 15 | TRBJ2-2 | NA | TRBV10-3 | few
TGTGCCAGCAGCCAAGACGGGCTGGGGCAGGGCCCGTACCAAGAGACCCAGTACTTC | CASSQDGLGQGPYQETQYF | 19 | TRBJ2-5 | NA | TRBV14 | NA